These 11 T cell receptor beta chains were sequenced from one sample in a study of beta chain features in type 1 diabetes. TCRB transcripts that were expressed got sequenced, as all of the isolated RNA had been reverse transcribed. The protocol was immunoSEQ multiplex PCR, while the TCRdb copy is restricted to in-frame clones and leaves out a portion. This sample has about 900,000 clones, with roughly a sixth found just once. Material for sequencing was naive CD4+ T cells from blood. Receptors originate from a woman aged 18-29 years in good health.

A few counts support this clone. The chain's CDR3 is CASSLDTPGAEQYF. As DNA, the CDR3 is TGTGCCAGCAGCCTCGACACTCCAGGGGCCGAGCAGTACTTC. The rearrangement joins TRBV9 to TRBJ2-7; TRBD1 is a possible D gene (6 bases). The V end lost 4 bases, the J end lost 6 bases, and 17 bases lay between the germline ends. The germline gives CDR1 SGDLS, CDR2 YYNGEE. The CDR3 extends over 14 amino acids.

The chain carries TRBV21-1 and TRBJ2-3; TRBD2 reflects the table's D call only, with no check against the DNA. TRBV21-1 is deemed a pseudogene. The CDR3 runs 16 residues. This chain's CDR3 is CASSKAWRSSTDTQYF. CDR3 coding DNA: TGTGCCAGCAGCAAAGCATGGAGATCTAGCACAGATACGCAGTATTTT.

The chain carries TRBV4-1 and TRBJ2-1, with unresolved D. Germline-derived CDR1 and CDR2 are MGHRA and YSYEKL. The V end lost 1 base, the J end lost 15 bases, and 16 bases lay between the germline ends. CDR3 length equals 13 residues. The DNA for the CDR3 is TGCGCCAGCAGCCAAGGTCTCCTCTGGCCGCCGTTCTTC. Translation gives CASSQGLLWPPFF.

This clone was seen a handful of times. This rearrangement joins TRBV7-2 to TRBJ2-3; 8 bases agree with TRBD2. This CDR3 spans 18 amino acids. V gave up 1 base and J gave up 1 base; unmatched junction bases: 10. In germline, CDR1 is SGHTA, CDR2 FQGNSA. In nucleotides, the CDR3 is TGTGCCAGCAGCTTAGTTTTTTTTTCGGGACTAGGCACAGATACGCAGTATTTT. As protein: CASSLVFFSGLGTDTQYF.

A few counts support this clone. The CDR3 DNA reads as TGTGCCAGCGGCCGACAGCCGGGGAACACTGAAGCTTTCTTT. Encoded protein: CASGRQPGNTEAFF. This chain connects TRBV7-2 to TRBJ1-1, with D perhaps TRBD1 (5 bases). Per germline, CDR1 SGHTA and CDR2 FQGNSA. This CDR3 contains 14 residues. The V and J ends lost 8 bases and 1 base respectively, with 14 bases between them.

Comments on this clone: The same CDR3 is also encoded by other DNA sequences in this sample. The chain links TRBV4-2 to TRBJ1-1; D might be TRBD1 (5 bases). The CDR3 runs 14 residues. Between the trimmed V and J ends, which lost 0 bases and 1 base, there was a span of 6 bases. CDR1 LGHNA and CDR2 YNFKEQ come from the germline V gene. CDR3 residues: CASSQDRGNTEAFF. Here the CDR3 DNA reads TGTGCCAGCAGCCAAGATAGGGGGAACACTGAAGCTTTCTTT.

The sample holds a few counts of this clone. The CDR3 here is CASSYTGSSGNTIYF. In DNA, the CDR3 is TGTGCCAGCAGTTATACAGGGAGCTCTGGAAACACCATATATTTT. This chain connects TRBV6-6 to TRBJ1-3, with D perhaps matching TRBD1 (6 bases). Germline lookup yields CDR1 MNHNY and CDR2 SVGAGI (reference sequence). The CDR3 loop spans 15 amino acids. V lost 3 bases and J 0 bases, leaving 9 bases between the germline ends.

This clone came up a few times. This chain connects TRBV7-9 to TRBJ1-4; TRBD1 matches 7 bases. This CDR3 comprises 15 residues. V lost 4 bases to trimming and J lost 8 bases; unmatched junction nucleotides: 10. Germline V gives CDR1 SEHNR, CDR2 FQNEAQ (reference sequence). The CDR3 sequence is CASSSSETGREKLFF. CDR3 nucleotide sequence: TGTGCCAGCAGCTCGTCCGAGACAGGGAGGGAAAAACTGTTTTTT.

The CDR3 DNA follows: TGTGCCAGCAGCAAAAAGGGACAGGGCGATACGCAGTATTTT. Amino acids: CASSKKGQGDTQYF. This sequence joins TRBV7-2 and TRBJ2-3; 9 bases map to TRBD1. The CDR3 extends over 14 amino acids. V gave up 5 bases and J gave up 6 bases; unmatched junction bases: 6. Germline V gene sequence: CDR1 SGHTA, CDR2 FQGNSA.

This clone has more than one count but fewer than ten. The chain employs TRBV5-1 and TRBJ2-3; D is perhaps TRBD1 (5 bases). Per germline, CDR1 SGHRS and CDR2 YFSETQ. This CDR3 contains 16 residues. V was clipped by 6 bases and J by 2 bases, with 19 bases between them. The CDR3 spells CASNPGVRTLTDTQYF. CDR3 sequence (DNA): TGCGCCAGCAACCCTGGAGTCAGGACACTCACAGATACGCAGTATTTT.

This clone turned up a few times. This rearrangement joins TRBV20-1 to TRBJ1-1; D gene unclear. CDR1 and CDR2 from the germline V gene are DFQATT and SNEGSKA (reference sequence). The CDR3 sequence is 11 residues long. V lost 8 bases and J lost 8, with 15 bases in between. CDR3 nucleotides: TGCAGTCCAAAAGGCCATTTCGAAGCTTTCTTT. The encoded protein is CSPKGHFEAFF.